Listed here are 30 T cell receptor beta chains from one sample, sequenced in a study of OX40 agonist ivuxolimab in advanced cancers. The library was produced with the immunoSEQ multiplex PCR assay. TCRdb carries this immuneACCESS record with in-frame sequences only. Its versions omit some clonotypes, under half of them owing to an unresolved V gene in the studies checked, with the rest unexplained. Across this sample there are 55,000 to 70,000 clones, with 80% to 90% seen only once. The leading ten clones occupy about 0.8% of the sample. Here the sequenced sample was CD4+ or CD8+ T cells sorted from blood, taken in a trial of the OX40 agonist ivuxolimab. Receptor source: an adult with an advanced solid tumor such as melanoma, head and neck, liver or kidney cancer.

The J gene is TRBJ2-2, the V gene TRBV6-5, with D possibly being TRBD1 (5 bases). V was shortened by 10 bases and J by 2 bases, with 8 bases between the two germline ends. The V gene's germline CDR1 is MNHEY and CDR2 SVGAGI. This CDR3 is built from 12 residues. The DNA for the CDR3 is TGTGCCATTCAGGGAAACACCGGGGAGCTGTTTTTT. This codes for CAIQGNTGELFF.

V and J are TRBV6-5 and TRBJ2-3; TRBD2 agrees at 7 bases. Unmatched junction bases numbered 4, after V lost 2 bases and J lost 5 bases. Germline CDR1 is MNHEY and CDR2 is SVGAGI. CDR3 size: 14 residues. In DNA, the CDR3 is TGTGCCAGCAGTTACGGGGCGGGAGTAGATACGCAGTATTTT. As protein: CASSYGAGVDTQYF.

The chain couples TRBV28 to TRBJ2-2; D uncertain. This CDR3 has 15 residues. Germline CDR1 is MDHEN and CDR2 is SYDVKM. The germline V and J ends were trimmed by 3 bases and 7 bases, with 15 bases remaining between them. CDR3 nucleotide sequence: TGTGCCAGCAGTTTGGGCTCCCTGGGTTTCGGGGAGCTGTTTTTT. Its protein is CASSLGSLGFGELFF.

The J gene is TRBJ2-5, the V gene TRBV28; TRBD2 is a possible D gene (5 bases). Trimming pared 5 bases from V and 9 bases from J, leaving 13 bases between. Germline CDR1 is MDHEN and CDR2 is SYDVKM. The CDR3 contains 12 residues. As DNA, the CDR3 is TGTGCCAGCAGTGGGAGACCTGGGGCCCAGTACTTC. Encoded protein: CASSGRPGAQYF.

The chain carries TRBV11-2 and TRBJ2-3, with TRBD1 identical over 7 bases. The J segment lost 6 bases and the V segment lost 5 bases, leaving 11 bases of the junction unmatched. The germline CDR1 and CDR2 sequences are SGHAT and FQNNGV. This CDR3 has 15 residues. The CDR3 loop is CASSRMRQGVDTQYF. The DNA of the CDR3 is TGTGCCAGCAGCCGAATGAGACAGGGAGTGGATACGCAGTATTTT.

The genes are TRBV5-1 and TRBJ2-5; D not resolved. Trimming stripped 4 bases from V and 5 bases from J, with 15 bases between. The CDR3 extends over 14 amino acids. Germline V lookup: CDR1 SGHRS, CDR2 YFSETQ. Here the CDR3 DNA reads TGCGCCAGCAGCCCTGGGGTAGGGTTGGAGACCCAGTACTTC. Protein: CASSPGVGLETQYF.

This rearrangement joins TRBV6-5 to TRBJ1-1, with D tentatively TRBD1 (5 bases). Germline V gene lookup returns CDR1 MNHEY and CDR2 SVGAGI. The V end was cut by 0 bases, the J end by 4 bases, with 12 bases between. This CDR3 contains 15 residues. Here the CDR3 DNA reads TGTGCCAGCAGTTACTCGATGGGCAGGGCCACTGAAGCTTTCTTT. It is translated as CASSYSMGRATEAFF.

The rearrangement links TRBV10-3 to TRBJ2-7; 12 nucleotides match TRBD2. This CDR3 contains 16 residues. After removal of 0 bases from V and 6 bases from J, the junction contained 6 bases not matched to a gene. Germline CDR1 ENHRY, CDR2 SYGVKD. The chain's CDR3 is CAISESGRTSGTEQYF. The CDR3 nucleotides read TGTGCCATCAGTGAGTCGGGGCGGACTAGCGGGACCGAGCAGTACTTC.

The rearrangement links TRBV19 to TRBJ1-2; D might be TRBD1 (6 bases). Trimming stripped 2 bases from V and 3 bases from J, with 16 bases between. The CDR3 runs to 16 residues. CDR1 and CDR2 (germline): LNHDA, SQIVND (reference sequence). The CDR3 DNA sequence: TGTGCCAGTAGTATAACACCGGGACAATACTACTATGGCTACACCTTC. It translates to CASSITPGQYYYGYTF. The full variable domain, completed using reference TRBV19 and TRBJ1-2, is DGGITQSPKYLFRKEGQNVTLSCEQNLNHDAMYWYRQDPGQGLRLIYYSQIVNDFQKGDIAEGYSVSREKKESFPLTVTSAQKNPTAFYLCASSITPGQYYYGYTFGSGTRLTVV.

This clone showed up just once. This chain connects TRBV7-2 to TRBJ2-1; unclear D gene. CDR1 SGHTA and CDR2 FQGNSA come from the germline V gene. The ends were cut back, 3 bases at V and 8 bases at J, with 11 bases in the middle. CDR3 length: 13 amino acids. The CDR3 reads CASSFGFVDEQFF. The CDR3 bases are TGTGCCAGCAGCTTCGGATTTGTTGATGAGCAGTTCTTC.

This chain uses TRBV6-1 with TRBJ1-1, with D possibly TRBD1 on 5 matching bases. The V gene lost 5 bases and the J gene lost 4 bases, with 8 bases spanning the gap. The CDR3 totals 12 residues. CDR1 and CDR2 from the germline V gene are MNHNS and SASEGT. The CDR3 DNA reads as TGTGCCAGCAGTTGGGGGGGCACTGAAGCTTTCTTT. Amino acid sequence: CASSWGGTEAFF.

The chain has TRBV9 and TRBJ1-2; D unresolved. The CDR3 runs 14 residues. Trimming removed 0 bases at V and 3 bases at J, with 9 bases between. Germline V lookup: CDR1 SGDLS, CDR2 YYNGEE. The DNA of the CDR3 is TGTGCCAGCAGCGTAGTAACCAACTACTATGGCTACACCTTC. It codes for CASSVVTNYYGYTF.

This clone was detected only a few times. This chain links TRBV5-1 with TRBJ2-5; D gene uncertain. The germline V gene has CDR1 SGHRS and CDR2 YFSETQ. The CDR3 length is 15 residues. The V end was cut by 0 bases, the J end by 2 bases, with 11 bases between. CDR3 DNA: TGCGCCAGCAGCTTGGTGGTTTGGGCTCAAGAGACCCAGTACTTC. This sequence encodes CASSLVVWAQETQYF.

This chain uses TRBV6-4 with TRBJ2-2; TRBD2 matches at 11 bases. Trimming at V came to 4 bases and at J to 6 bases, leaving 4 bases not matched to a gene. Germline lookup yields CDR1 MRHNA and CDR2 SNTAGT. This CDR3 comprises 15 residues. The CDR3 sequence: CASSVTSGGAGELFF. CDR3 DNA: TGTGCCAGCAGTGTCACTAGCGGGGGAGCCGGGGAGCTGTTTTTT.

The chain employs TRBV6-1 and TRBJ2-1; unclear D gene. The CDR3 has 14 amino acids. V was clipped by 7 bases and J by 6 bases, with 16 bases between them. Germline V CDR1 and CDR2: MNHNS, SASEGT. The CDR3 DNA reads as TGTGCCAGCAACGGAGCTTCAAGTCTCAATGAGCAGTTCTTC. Translated, it gives CASNGASSLNEQFF.

This rearrangement joins TRBV2 to TRBJ2-4; perhaps TRBD2 as D (5 bases). The germline V gene encodes CDR1 SNHLY and CDR2 FYNNEI. With 8 bases removed from V and 1 base from J, the gap between germline ends came to 21 bases. The CDR3 contains 17 residues. The CDR3 protein is CASARAEGLVAKNIQYF. The CDR3, as DNA: TGTGCCAGCGCCCGGGCCGAGGGTTTGGTGGCCAAAAACATTCAGTACTTC. Supplemented by reference TRBV2 and TRBJ2-4, the full variable domain reads EPEVTQTPSHQVTQMGQEVILRCVPISNHLYFYWYRQILGQKVEFLVSFYNNEISEKSEIFDDQFSVERPDGSNFTLKIRSTKLEDSAMYFCASARAEGLVAKNIQYFGAGTRLSVL.

The genes are TRBV11-3 and TRBJ2-7; perhaps TRBD1 as D (5 bases). Trimming cost V 4 bases and J 5 bases, with 12 bases left between them. The CDR3 runs 13 residues. CDR1 and CDR2 from the germline V gene are SGHNT and YENEEA. The CDR3 reads CASSSLQGDEQYF. In DNA form, the CDR3 reads TGTGCCAGCAGCTCGCTCCAGGGCGACGAGCAGTACTTC.

This clone is a singleton in its sample. This chain joins TRBV5-6 and TRBJ1-3; 7 nucleotides line up with TRBD1. The CDR3 consists of 13 residues. The germline V gene has CDR1 SGHDT and CDR2 YYEEEE. V lost 4 bases to trimming and J lost 8 bases; unmatched junction nucleotides: 6. The chain's CDR3 is CASSRGQVDTIYF. For the CDR3, the DNA is TGTGCCAGCAGCCGAGGACAGGTTGACACCATATATTTT.

The V and J genes are TRBV6-6 and TRBJ1-4; unclear D gene. From germline, CDR1 is MNHNY and CDR2 SVGAGI (reference sequence). The V end was cut by 6 bases, the J end by 4 bases, with 6 bases between. There are 12 residues in the CDR3. The CDR3 region is CASRYSNEKLFF. In DNA, the CDR3 is TGTGCCAGCAGGTACAGTAATGAAAAACTGTTTTTT.

This rearrangement joins TRBV21-1 to TRBJ1-4. TRBV21-1 is termed a pseudogene. CDR3 length: 16 amino acids. Written as DNA, the CDR3 is TGTGCCAGCAGCTCCTGTAGGGCCCTGATGTGTGAAAAACTGTTTTTT. Translation gives CASSSCRALMCEKLFF.

V gene TRBV6-9 combines with J gene TRBJ2-4; TRBD1 matches 9 bases. J lost 8 bases, V lost 10 bases, and 24 bases had no gene match. The CDR3 spans 18 residues. The germline gives CDR1 MNHGY, CDR2 SVAAGI. The DNA of the CDR3 is TGTGCCACCAAAGACATTCGGACAGGGGATCTTTTCGAGCACATTCAGTACTTC. Protein sequence: CATKDIRTGDLFEHIQYF.

This chain joins TRBV7-8 and TRBJ2-6, with 8 nucleotides matching TRBD1. There are 15 residues in the CDR3. V lost 5 bases to trimming and J lost 5 bases; unmatched junction nucleotides: 5. Germline V gene sequence: CDR1 SGHVS, CDR2 FQNEAQ. CDR3 loop: CASSPQGARANVLTF. The CDR3 DNA is TGTGCCAGCAGCCCTCAGGGGGCTAGGGCCAACGTCCTGACTTTC.

J is TRBJ1-4 and V is TRBV4-1; no clear D gene. Trimming cost V 3 bases and J 3 bases, with 11 bases left between them. Germline CDR1 reads MGHRA; CDR2 reads YSYEKL. The CDR3 totals 15 residues. For the CDR3, the DNA is TGCGCCAGCAGCCAGGCAGGCTTTTCTAATGAAAAACTGTTTTTT. Translated: CASSQAGFSNEKLFF.

This clone was observed a few times. The chain couples TRBV5-1 to TRBJ2-3; D might be TRBD2 (6 bases). Germline V gene sequence: CDR1 SGHRS, CDR2 YFSETQ. V lost 2 bases to trimming and J lost 0 bases, with 10 bases between them. This CDR3 comprises 15 residues. The DNA of the CDR3 is TGCGCCAGCAGCTTTAGCGGAGGGAGCACAGATACGCAGTATTTT. Translating gives CASSFSGGSTDTQYF.

With respect to this clone: Other DNA sequences in this specimen translate into the identical CDR3. The chain combines TRBV28 with TRBJ1-5; D is unresolved. This CDR3 spans 13 amino acids. V lost 3 bases and J 4 bases, leaving 7 bases between the germline ends. Germline CDR1 is MDHEN and CDR2 is SYDVKM. The CDR3 is CASSLSGNQPQHF. CDR3 bases: TGTGCCAGCAGTTTGTCCGGAAATCAGCCCCAGCATTTT.

This clone was seen a handful of times. V is TRBV4-1 and J is TRBJ1-1; D not certain. The germline V gene has CDR1 MGHRA and CDR2 YSYEKL. The CDR3 has 13 amino acids. Trimming stripped 0 bases from V and 11 bases from J, with 13 bases between. The chain's CDR3 is CASSQDSRVDAFF. CDR3 sequence (DNA): TGCGCCAGCAGCCAAGACAGCAGAGTTGACGCTTTCTTT.

This clone was observed at least ten times. The chain combines TRBV2 with TRBJ1-5; D is undetermined. Trimming took off 6 bases at V and 1 base at J, with 10 bases between the two ends. Germline V CDR1 and CDR2: SNHLY, FYNNEI. This CDR3 region has 14 residues. For the CDR3, the DNA is TGTGCCAGCAGGGGGAGTACGAGCAATCAGCCCCAGCATTTT. As protein: CASRGSTSNQPQHF.

The V and J genes are TRBV5-1 and TRBJ2-1; the match to TRBD2 covers 10 bases. The germline gives CDR1 SGHRS, CDR2 YFSETQ. V dropped 1 base and J dropped 7; count of bases not matched to a gene: 5. This CDR3 has 15 residues. CDR3 loop: CASSLPAGGRNEQFF. Written as DNA, the CDR3 is TGCGCCAGCAGCTTGCCAGCGGGGGGGCGTAATGAGCAGTTCTTC.

The J gene is TRBJ2-1, the V gene TRBV7-9, with TRBD2 identical over 13 bases. The CDR3 spans 17 residues. V lost 8 bases and J lost 0; bases outside the gene matches: 7. CDR1 and CDR2 (germline): SEHNR, FQNEAQ (reference sequence). The CDR3 is CASPGLAGKSSYNEQFF. CDR3 DNA sequence: TGTGCCAGCCCGGGACTAGCGGGGAAGAGCTCCTACAATGAGCAGTTCTTC.

The gene calls are TRBV28 and TRBJ2-1, with 9 bases that match TRBD1. The CDR3 has 15 residues. V shed 1 base and J 4 bases; nucleotides not matched to a gene: 2. Germline V CDR1 and CDR2: MDHEN, SYDVKM. This CDR3 reads CASSLYRGHYNEQFF. The CDR3 nucleotides are TGTGCCAGCAGTTTATACAGGGGGCATTACAATGAGCAGTTCTTC.